This T cell receptor delta chain originates from a study of Vδ1+ human thymocytes. The sample holds a few counts of this clone. The antigen is undetermined. At one boundary the junction diverges from the germline segment, which might be a read error. Between 98% and 99.6% of sorted thymocytes were Vdelta1+. Sequences come from RNA converted to cDNA by reverse transcription. The CDR3 regions were amplified by multiplex PCR from V-gene primers to a constant-region primer. With CATT, TCRdb re-called clones from the multiplex PCR reads. The table shows roughly 50,000 delta-chain clones, with around a sixth occurring only once. Study-level findings and limits: Thymic TRG and TRD repertoires appeared highly polyclonal. TRD repertoires were essentially private, unlike widely shared TRG clonotypes. Around 20% of thymic delta-chain sequences were Vdelta2, with few Vdelta3, unlike blood Vdelta1+ controls. Unexpected Vdelta2 sequences could cause misinterpretation of bulk repertoire data.

Per the germline V gene, CDR1 is TSWWSYY and CDR2 is QGS. The CDR3 is 12 residues long. The TCR was taken from a boy less than two years old who had congenital heart surgery. Source material: Vdelta1+ gamma-delta thymocytes from the thymus. Regarding subset: FACS-sorted CD3+ TCRalphabeta- TCRVdelta1+ TCRVdelta2- thymocytes. V usage is TRDV1 and J usage is TRDJ1, with no clear D. The CDR3 DNA reads TGTGCTCTTGGGGCCCCGGGTGTTTCACTCACCTTT. As protein: CALGAPGVSLTF.